The 18 T cell receptor beta chains reported below all come from one sample, sequenced in a study of CD8 T cells in ankylosing spondylitis. One entry per CDR3 protein, called by TCRdb with MiXCR from the 5' RACE reads. The top ten hold less than 3% of the sample, which has approximately 250,000 distinct CDR3 sequences, roughly 10% seen once. Sequencing used blood, either unsorted or a sorted T cell fraction (not recorded which). The receptors were sampled from a male donor with ankylosing spondylitis or in good health (not recorded which).

This clonotype was picked up many times. The chain uses TRBV25-1 and TRBJ1-5; D perhaps matches TRBD1 (5 bases). The CDR3 contains 15 residues. Trimming shortened V by 3 bases and J by 3 bases, and 12 bases separated the two germline ends. Germline V gene data show CDR1 as MGHDK and CDR2 as SYGVNS. The CDR3 protein is CASSDTRQLNQPQHF. CDR3 DNA sequence: TGTGCCAGCAGTGATACCCGACAGCTCAATCAGCCCCAGCATTTT.

This clonotype was recorded at least ten times. The CDR3 region is CSASSGGNTEAFF. The CDR3 nucleotides are TGCAGTGCTAGTTCAGGTGGGAACACTGAAGCTTTCTTT. The V call is TRBV20-1, the J call TRBJ1-1, with unresolved D. V lost 3 bases, J lost 1 base, and 9 bases lay in between. CDR1 and CDR2 from the germline V gene are DFQATT and SNEGSKA (reference sequence). CDR3 length equals 13 residues.

A remark on this clonotype: A much larger clone differs from this one at a single base, so this may be a read error. The CDR3 bases are TGCAGTGCTCGGGGGCAGCATGATACGCTGTATTTT. It translates to CSARGQHDTLYF. The genes are TRBV20-1 and TRBJ2-3, with D possibly being TRBD1 or TRBD2 (6 bases each). Germline V lookup: CDR1 DFQATT, CDR2 SNEGSKA (reference sequence). This CDR3 spans 12 amino acids.

V is TRBV5-1 and J is TRBJ2-5; the match to TRBD1 covers 10 bases. V dropped 4 bases and J dropped 2; count of bases not matched to a gene: 11. The length of the CDR3 is 17 residues. CDR1 is SGHRS and CDR2 is YFSETQ in the germline V gene. The CDR3 DNA sequence: TGCGCCAGCAGCCTATATCGGACAGGGGGGAATCAAGAGACCCAGTACTTC. Protein product: CASSLYRTGGNQETQYF.

This clonotype appeared a few times. This chain connects TRBV20-1 to TRBJ2-1; 9 positions agree with TRBD2. Germline V gene lookup returns CDR1 DFQATT and CDR2 SNEGSKA (reference sequence). After removal of 3 bases from V and 3 bases from J, the junction contained 9 bases not matched to a gene. The CDR3 extends over 16 amino acids. The CDR3: CSASHALAGNYNEQFF. The CDR3 DNA follows: TGCAGTGCTAGTCACGCCCTAGCGGGGAACTACAATGAGCAGTTCTTC.

This clonotype was observed at least ten times. The rearrangement links TRBV20-1 to TRBJ2-3; 9 positions match TRBD1. V lost 6 bases and J lost 3; bases outside the gene matches: 7. Germline V gene data show CDR1 as DFQATT and CDR2 as SNEGSKA (reference sequence). CDR3 size: 14 residues. In DNA form, the CDR3 reads TGCAGTGCCAGGACAGGGGAAGGGACAGATACGCAGTATTTT. Translation: CSARTGEGTDTQYF.

This clonotype was recorded at least ten times. The chain combines TRBV10-3 with TRBJ2-1, with D perhaps TRBD2 (5 bases). The CDR3 has 13 amino acids. V lost 2 bases, J lost 9 bases, and 11 bases lay in between. Germline-derived CDR1 and CDR2 are ENHRY and SYGVKD. The DNA for the CDR3 is TGTGCCATCAGTGAGGGGGAGATCGGTGAGCAGTTCTTC. Encoded protein: CAISEGEIGEQFF.

The chain has TRBV3-1 and TRBJ1-2; 7 positions match TRBD1. The CDR3 is made up of 16 amino acids. Germline loops: CDR1 LGHDT, CDR2 YNNKEL (reference sequence). The J segment lost 4 bases and the V segment lost 4 bases, leaving 12 bases of the junction unmatched. The CDR3 nucleotides read TGTGCCAGCAGCCTGAGGGGGGAGAGACAGGGCTATGGCTACACCTTC. Its translation is CASSLRGERQGYGYTF.

This clonotype turned up a few times. A much larger clone sits a single nucleotide away, making a read error possible. The chain combines TRBV7-2 with TRBJ1-2; D may be TRBD1 (6 bases). V gave up 5 bases and J gave up 13 bases, with 11 bases separating them. Germline V CDR1 and CDR2: SGHTA, FQGNSA. The CDR3 is made up of 10 amino acids. For the CDR3, the DNA is TGTGCCAGCAGCGTTACAGGGTTCACCTTC. Amino acids: CASSVTGFTF. The full variable domain, rest sourced from reference TRBV7-2 and TRBJ1-2, is GAGVSQSPSNKVTEKGKDVELRCDPISGHTALYWYRQSLGQGLEFLIYFQGNSAPDKSGLPSDRFSAERTGGSVSTLTIQRTQQEDSAVYLCASSVTGFTFGSGTRLTVV.

V usage is TRBV5-1 and J usage is TRBJ1-2, with a tentative D call TRBD1 (5 bases). This CDR3 has 16 amino acids. CDR1 SGHRS and CDR2 YFSETQ come from the germline V gene. The V gene lost 3 bases and the J gene lost 0 bases, with 15 bases spanning the gap. The CDR3 DNA sequence: TGCGCCAGCAGCTCCATTAAGGACAATGCTAACTATGGCTACACCTTC. It translates to CASSSIKDNANYGYTF.

This clonotype was detected many times. This chain joins TRBV6-1 and TRBJ1-3, with D maybe TRBD1 (6 bases). The CDR3 has 15 residues. Trimming pared 4 bases from V and 0 bases from J, leaving 10 bases between. CDR1 and CDR2 from the germline V gene are MNHNS and SASEGT. CDR3 in DNA: TGTGCCAGCAGTGTCAGGGGTTACTCTGGAAACACCATATATTTT. Translated: CASSVRGYSGNTIYF.

This clonotype was seen ten or more times. The chain combines TRBV7-2 with TRBJ2-1; unclear D gene. This CDR3 contains 12 residues. The V end lost 6 bases, the J end lost 8 bases, and 11 bases lay between the germline ends. Germline assignment: CDR1 SGHTA and CDR2 FQGNSA. CDR3 sequence: CASSRSSYEQFF. Written as DNA, the CDR3 is TGTGCCAGCAGTCGGAGCAGCTATGAGCAGTTCTTC.

This clonotype was detected ten times or more. The V gene is TRBV6-1, the J gene TRBJ1-2; D is undetermined. V was cut by 8 bases and J by 7 bases, with 14 bases left in between. This CDR3 spans 12 amino acids. Germline CDR1 MNHNS, CDR2 SASEGT. CDR3 sequence: CASFRAYGGYTF. The CDR3 coding sequence is TGTGCCAGCTTCAGAGCATATGGTGGCTACACCTTC.

This clonotype has only a few counts. The chain combines TRBV7-9 with TRBJ1-6, with D possibly matching TRBD1 (5 bases). V lost 5 bases to trimming and J lost 6 bases, with 14 bases between them. The CDR3 contains 15 residues. CDR1 is SEHNR and CDR2 is FQNEAQ in the germline V gene (reference sequence). The DNA for the CDR3 is TGTGCCAGCAGCCCCCCGATGGGGCCTAATTCACCCCTCCACTTT. Translating it yields CASSPPMGPNSPLHF. Full variable domain (remainder filled in from reference TRBV7-9 and TRBJ1-6): DTGVSQNPRHKITKRGQNVTFRCDPISEHNRLYWYRQTLGQGPEFLTYFQNEAQLEKSRLLSDRFSAERPKGSFSTLEIQRTEQGDSAMYLCASSPPMGPNSPLHFGNGTRLTVT.

This clonotype was detected ten times or more. The rearrangement links TRBV4-2 to TRBJ2-2; D not resolved. Trimming removed 2 bases from V and 3 bases from J, with 7 bases in between. The CDR3 loop spans 14 amino acids. Germline V gene data show CDR1 as LGHNA and CDR2 as YNFKEQ. CDR3: CASSQHSDTGELFF. The DNA of the CDR3 is TGTGCCAGCAGCCAACACAGCGACACCGGGGAGCTGTTTTTT.

This clonotype was seen a handful of times. The J gene is TRBJ1-5, the V gene TRBV6-5, with D maybe TRBD1 (5 bases). The ends were cut back, 6 bases at V and 6 bases at J, with 18 bases in the middle. The CDR3 is made up of 15 amino acids. CDR1 and CDR2 from the germline V gene are MNHEY and SVGAGI. CDR3 DNA: TGTGCCAGCAGGTCCTCCGGGACCTCGGGTCAGCCCCAGCATTTT. Encoded protein: CASRSSGTSGQPQHF.

The J gene is TRBJ2-7, the V gene TRBV20-1; possibly TRBD1 or TRBD2 for D (5 bases each). Germline CDR1 is DFQATT and CDR2 is SNEGSKA (reference sequence). This CDR3 is 17 amino acids long. DNA of the CDR3: TGCAGCTCTAGAGGCCATCGCAATGGGACCGCGGCTGAGGAGCAGTACTTC. It yields the protein CSSRGHRNGTAAEEQYF.

This clonotype was seen ten or more times. The genes are TRBV12-3 or TRBV12-4 and TRBJ1-2, with TRBD1 as a possible D gene (6 bases). The CDR3 contains 14 residues. Trimming cost V 2 bases and J 4 bases, with 11 bases left between them. In nucleotides, the CDR3 is TGTGCCAGCAGTTTACCTCGACAGGCCTATGGCTACACCTTC. Protein sequence: CASSLPRQAYGYTF.